This TCR beta chain stems from a study of early T cells in non-severe SARS-CoV-2 infection. Individually, cDNA molecules had unique molecular identifiers attached to them. TCRdb processed the 5' RACE reads anew with MiXCR; each CDR3 protein has one entry. The data contain 98,000 or so distinct CDR3 sequences, 9.5% to 13% of them singletons. Germline CDR1 and CDR2: MNHEY and SMNVEV (reference sequence). CDR3 length equals 18 residues. Unmatched junction bases numbered 5, after V lost 4 bases and J lost 0 bases. The source of this sequence is an adult who was a healthcare worker with PCR-confirmed SARS-CoV-2 infection or an uninfected control (not recorded which). Input material: whole blood. The chain is built from TRBV27 and TRBJ2-6; 11 nucleotides agree with TRBD1. CDR3 nucleotides: TGTGCCAGCAGTTGGTGGGGACAGGGGGTCTCTGGGGCCAACGTCCTGACTTTC. The encoded protein is CASSWWGQGVSGANVLTF.